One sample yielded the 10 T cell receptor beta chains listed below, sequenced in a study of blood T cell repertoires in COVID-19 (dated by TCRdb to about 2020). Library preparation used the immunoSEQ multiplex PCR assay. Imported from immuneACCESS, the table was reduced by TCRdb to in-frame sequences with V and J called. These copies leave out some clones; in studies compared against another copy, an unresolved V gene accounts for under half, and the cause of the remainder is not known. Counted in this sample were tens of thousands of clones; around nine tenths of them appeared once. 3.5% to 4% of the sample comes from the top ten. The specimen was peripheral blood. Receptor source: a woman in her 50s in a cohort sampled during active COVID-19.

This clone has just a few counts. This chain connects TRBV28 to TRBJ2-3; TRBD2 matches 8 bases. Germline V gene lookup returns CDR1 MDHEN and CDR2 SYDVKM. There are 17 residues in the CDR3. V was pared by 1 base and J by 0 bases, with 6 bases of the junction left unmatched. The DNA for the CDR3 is TGTGCCAGCAGTTTATATGGCGGGAGGACTAGCACAGATACGCAGTATTTT. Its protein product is CASSLYGGRTSTDTQYF. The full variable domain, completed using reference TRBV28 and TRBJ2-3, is DVKVTQSSRYLVKRTGEKVFLECVQDMDHENMFWYRQDPGLGLRLIYFSYDVKMKEKGDIPEGYSVSREKKERFSLILESASTNQTSMYLCASSLYGGRTSTDTQYFGPGTRLTVL.

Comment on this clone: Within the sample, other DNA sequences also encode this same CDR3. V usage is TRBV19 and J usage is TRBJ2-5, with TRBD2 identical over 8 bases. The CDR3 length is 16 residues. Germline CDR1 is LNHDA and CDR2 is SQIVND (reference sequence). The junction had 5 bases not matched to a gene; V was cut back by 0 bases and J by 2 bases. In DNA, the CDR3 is TGTGCCAGTAGTATAGATCTATCGGGGGGGCAAGAGACCCAGTACTTC. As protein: CASSIDLSGGQETQYF.

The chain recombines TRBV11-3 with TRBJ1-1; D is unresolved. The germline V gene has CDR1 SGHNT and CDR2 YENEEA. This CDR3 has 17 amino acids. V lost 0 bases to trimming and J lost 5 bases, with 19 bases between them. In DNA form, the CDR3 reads TGTGCCAGCAGCTTAGATTTAAGGCCGCGCTCGAGGACTGAAGCTTTCTTT. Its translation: CASSLDLRPRSRTEAFF.

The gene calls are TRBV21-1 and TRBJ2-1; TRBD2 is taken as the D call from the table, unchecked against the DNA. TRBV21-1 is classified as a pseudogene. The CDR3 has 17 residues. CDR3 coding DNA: TGTGCCAGCAGGCTCGAGGACCGCTTTCGGGGAGACAATGAGCAGTTCTTC. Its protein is CASRLEDRFRGDNEQFF.

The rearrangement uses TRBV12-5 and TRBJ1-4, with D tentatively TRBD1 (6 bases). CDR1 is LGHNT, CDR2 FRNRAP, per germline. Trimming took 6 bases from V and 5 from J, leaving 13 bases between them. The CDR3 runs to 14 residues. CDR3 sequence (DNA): TGTGCTAGTGGACAGGGCCTCGGGAATGAAAAACTGTTTTTT. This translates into CASGQGLGNEKLFF. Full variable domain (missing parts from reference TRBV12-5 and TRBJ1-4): DARVTQTPRHKVTEMGQEVTMRCQPILGHNTVFWYRQTMMQGLELLAYFRNRAPLDDSGMPKDRFSAEMPDATLATLKIQPSEPRDSAVYFCASGQGLGNEKLFFGSGTQLSVL.

This chain's CDR3 is CASVGGNIQYF. The CDR3 nucleotides read TGTGCCAGCGTAGGGGGAAACATTCAGTACTTC. The chain carries TRBV27 and TRBJ2-4, with D possibly being TRBD1 (6 bases). This CDR3 is built from 11 residues. Trimming took off 8 bases at V and 6 bases at J, with 8 bases between the two ends. The V gene's germline CDR1 is MNHEY and CDR2 SMNVEV (reference sequence).

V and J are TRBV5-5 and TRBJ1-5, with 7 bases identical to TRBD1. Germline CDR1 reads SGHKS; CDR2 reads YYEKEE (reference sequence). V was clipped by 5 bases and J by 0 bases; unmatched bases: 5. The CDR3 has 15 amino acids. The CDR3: CASSSGTASNQPQHF. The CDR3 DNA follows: TGTGCCAGCAGTTCGGGGACAGCTAGCAATCAGCCCCAGCATTTT.

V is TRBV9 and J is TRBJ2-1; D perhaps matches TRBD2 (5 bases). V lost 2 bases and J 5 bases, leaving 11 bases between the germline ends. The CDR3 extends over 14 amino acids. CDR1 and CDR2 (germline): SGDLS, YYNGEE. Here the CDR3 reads CASSVSGINNEQFF. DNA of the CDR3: TGTGCCAGCAGCGTGTCCGGGATCAACAATGAGCAGTTCTTC.

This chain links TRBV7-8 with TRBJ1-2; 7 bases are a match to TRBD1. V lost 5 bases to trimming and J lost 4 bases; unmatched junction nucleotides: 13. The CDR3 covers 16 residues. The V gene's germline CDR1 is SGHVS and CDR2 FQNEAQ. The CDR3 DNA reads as TGTGCCAGCAGCCTGGGGGGCAGGGGGTTTTTCTATGGCTACACCTTC. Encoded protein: CASSLGGRGFFYGYTF. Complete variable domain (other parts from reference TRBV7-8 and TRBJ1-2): GAGVSQSPRYKVAKRGQDVALRCDPISGHVSLFWYQQALGQGPEFLTYFQNEAQLDKSGLPSDRFFAERPEGSVSTLKIQRTQQEDSAVYLCASSLGGRGFFYGYTFGSGTRLTVV.

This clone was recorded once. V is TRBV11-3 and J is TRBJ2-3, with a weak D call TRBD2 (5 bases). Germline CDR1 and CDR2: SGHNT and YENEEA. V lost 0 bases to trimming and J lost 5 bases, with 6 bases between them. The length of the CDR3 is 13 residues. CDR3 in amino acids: CASSLEEGDTQYF. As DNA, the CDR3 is TGTGCCAGCAGCTTAGAAGAGGGAGATACGCAGTATTTT.